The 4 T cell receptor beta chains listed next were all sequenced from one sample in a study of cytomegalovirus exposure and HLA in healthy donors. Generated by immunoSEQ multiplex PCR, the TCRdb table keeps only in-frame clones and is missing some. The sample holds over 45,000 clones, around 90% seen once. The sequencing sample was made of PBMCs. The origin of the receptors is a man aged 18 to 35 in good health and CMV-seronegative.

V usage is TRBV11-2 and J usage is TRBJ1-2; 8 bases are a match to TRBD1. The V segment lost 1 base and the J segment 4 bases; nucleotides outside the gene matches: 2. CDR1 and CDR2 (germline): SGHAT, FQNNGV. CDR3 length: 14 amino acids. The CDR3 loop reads CASSLVQGAYGYTF. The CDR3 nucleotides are TGTGCCAGCAGCTTAGTCCAGGGGGCCTATGGCTACACCTTC.

The CDR3 loop is CASSLYRFYTEAFF. Written as DNA, the CDR3 is TGTGCCAGCAGTTTATACAGGTTCTACACTGAAGCTTTCTTT. The J gene is TRBJ1-1, the V gene TRBV28; a possible D gene is TRBD1 (5 bases). The V end lost 1 base, the J end lost 3 bases, and 9 bases lay between the germline ends. The germline CDR1 and CDR2 sequences are MDHEN and SYDVKM. The CDR3 length is 14 residues.

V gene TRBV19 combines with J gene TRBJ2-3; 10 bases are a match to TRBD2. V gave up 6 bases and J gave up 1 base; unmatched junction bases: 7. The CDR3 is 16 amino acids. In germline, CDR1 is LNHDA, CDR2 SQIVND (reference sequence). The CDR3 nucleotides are TGTGCCAGTAGAAATAGCGGGAGGTCCGGCACAGATACGCAGTATTTT. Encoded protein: CASRNSGRSGTDTQYF.

CDR3 sequence reads: CASSNLRGQGTDTQYF. The CDR3 DNA reads TGTGCCAGCAGTAACCTCAGGGGGCAGGGCACAGATACGCAGTATTTT. The rearrangement uses TRBV28 and TRBJ2-3; 8 bases agree with TRBD1. Trimming took 5 bases from V and 1 from J; bases not matched to a gene: 8. Germline CDR1 is MDHEN and CDR2 is SYDVKM. The CDR3 runs 16 residues.